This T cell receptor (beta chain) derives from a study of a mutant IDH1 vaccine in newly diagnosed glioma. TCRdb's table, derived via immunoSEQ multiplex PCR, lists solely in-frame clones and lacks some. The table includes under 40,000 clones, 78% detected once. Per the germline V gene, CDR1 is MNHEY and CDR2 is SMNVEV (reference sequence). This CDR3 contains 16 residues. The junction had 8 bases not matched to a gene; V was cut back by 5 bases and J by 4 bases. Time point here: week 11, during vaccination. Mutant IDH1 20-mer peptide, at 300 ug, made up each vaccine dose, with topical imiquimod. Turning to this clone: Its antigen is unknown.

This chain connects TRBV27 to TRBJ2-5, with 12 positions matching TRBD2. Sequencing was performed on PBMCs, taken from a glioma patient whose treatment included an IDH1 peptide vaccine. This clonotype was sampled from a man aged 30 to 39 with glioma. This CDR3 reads CASSLLAGGPGETQYF. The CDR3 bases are TGTGCCAGCAGTCTCCTAGCGGGGGGGCCGGGAGAGACCCAGTACTTC.